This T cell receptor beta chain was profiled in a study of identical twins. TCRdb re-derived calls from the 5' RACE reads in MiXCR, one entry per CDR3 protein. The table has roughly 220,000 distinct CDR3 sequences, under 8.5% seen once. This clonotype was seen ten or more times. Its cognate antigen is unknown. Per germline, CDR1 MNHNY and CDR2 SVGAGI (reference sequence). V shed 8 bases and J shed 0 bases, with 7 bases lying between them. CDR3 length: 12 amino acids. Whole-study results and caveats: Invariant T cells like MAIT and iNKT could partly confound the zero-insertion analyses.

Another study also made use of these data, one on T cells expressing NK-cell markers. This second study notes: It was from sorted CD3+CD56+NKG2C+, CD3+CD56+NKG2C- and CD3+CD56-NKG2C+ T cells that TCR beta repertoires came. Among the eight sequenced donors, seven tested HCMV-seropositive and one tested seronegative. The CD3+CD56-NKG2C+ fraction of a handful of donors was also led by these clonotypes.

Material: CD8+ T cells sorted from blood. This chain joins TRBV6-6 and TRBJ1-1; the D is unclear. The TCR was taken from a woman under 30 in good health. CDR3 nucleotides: TGTGCCAGCCTACGGTTGAACACTGAAGCTTTCTTT. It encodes CASLRLNTEAFF.